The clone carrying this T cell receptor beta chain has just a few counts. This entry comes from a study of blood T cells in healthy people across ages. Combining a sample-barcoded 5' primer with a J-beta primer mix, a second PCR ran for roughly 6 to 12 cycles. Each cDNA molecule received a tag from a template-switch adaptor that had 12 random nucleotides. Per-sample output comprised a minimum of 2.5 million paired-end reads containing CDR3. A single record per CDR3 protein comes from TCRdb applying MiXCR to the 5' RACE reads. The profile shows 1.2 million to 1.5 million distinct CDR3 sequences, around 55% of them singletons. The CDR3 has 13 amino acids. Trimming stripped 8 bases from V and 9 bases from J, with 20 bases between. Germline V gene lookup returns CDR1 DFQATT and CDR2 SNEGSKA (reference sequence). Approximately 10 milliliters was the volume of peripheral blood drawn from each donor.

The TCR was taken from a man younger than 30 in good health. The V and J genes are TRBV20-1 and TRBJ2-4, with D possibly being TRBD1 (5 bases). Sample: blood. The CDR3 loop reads CSTHRRRASIQYF. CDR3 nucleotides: TGCAGTACCCATAGGCGCAGGGCGAGCATTCAGTACTTC.